Listed below are T cell receptor beta chains from one sample, sequenced in a study of blood T cells in healthy people across ages. Each CDR3 protein gets one entry after TCRdb re-called the 5' RACE reads with MiXCR. The sample records 850,000 to 1,000,000 distinct CDR3 sequences, roughly 50% being singletons. Sequencing input: blood. These receptors were collected from a woman in her sixties or seventies in good health. Each CDR3 is given with its conserved first and last residue. Each record gives: J gene, clone size, D gene, V gene, CDR3 DNA, CDR3 protein. The D gene is left open where the match is weak. Part of the rows lack a size; the others show once, few, many or a class for expanded clones.

>TRBJ2-1|.|.|TRBV7-8
TGTGCCAGCAGCCACCCCGTTCGCCGGGCCTATAACCAAGAGACCCAGTTCTTC
CASSHPVRRAYNQETQFF
>TRBJ2-5|few|TRBD1|TRBV29-1
TGCAGCGGAACCACCGGGACAGGGGGAGAGACCCAGTACTTC
CSGTTGTGGETQYF
>TRBJ1-2|.|.|TRBV11-2
.
CASSLSSRSYNEQFFGTEDGYTF
>TRBJ2-7|.|.|TRBV5-6
TGTGCCAGCAGCTCGGGGCAGGGGGAGGTCTACGAGCAGTACTTC
CASSSGQGEVYEQYF
>TRBJ1-1|.|.|TRBV6-1
TGTGCCAGCAGTGAGGGGGCCCCCGACAGGGCTTTCTTT
CASSEGAPDRAFF
>TRBJ2-3|few|.|TRBV27
TGTGCCAGCAGTTTTTATACGGGAGTGGGAGATACGCAGTATTTT
CASSFYTGVGDTQYF
>TRBJ2-7|.|.|TRBV20-1
TGCCAGACTCGGGGGCGCAACGACGAGCAGTACTTC
CQTRGRNDEQYF
>TRBJ2-5|many|.|TRBV12-3/TRBV12-4
TGTGCCAGCAGTTTACAGGGGAAAGAGACCCAGTACTTC
CASSLQGKETQYF
>TRBJ2-1|few|TRBD2|TRBV29-1
TGCAGCGGAAGGACTAGCGGGAGCCCCAATGAGCAGTTCTTC
CSGRTSGSPNEQFF
>TRBJ2-2|.|.|TRBV3-1
TGTGCCAGCACCGGCCAAGGAAGTATGGGCGCCGGGGAGCTGTTTTTT
CASTGQGSMGAGELFF
>TRBJ2-5|.|TRBD1|TRBV24-1
TGTGCCACCTCACAACCGACAGGGCCGCGGGAGACCCAGTACTTC
CATSQPTGPRETQYF
>TRBJ1-2|.|.|TRBV20-1
TGCAGTGCCAATACCCCGACTGGCTACACCTTC
CSANTPTGYTF
>TRBJ2-3|.|.|TRBV11-1
TGTGCCAGCAGCTTAGCTGAGGTCCCAGATACGCAGTATTTT
CASSLAEVPDTQYF
>TRBJ2-3|.|.|TRBV15
TGTGCCACCAGCAACCGACAAACAGATACGCAGTATTTT
CATSNRQTDTQYF
>TRBJ2-3|once|TRBD2|TRBV18
TGTGCCAGCTCACCACTGACTAGCGGGAACACAGATACGCAGTATTTT
CASSPLTSGNTDTQYF
>TRBJ2-2|.|.|TRBV12-3/TRBV12-4
TGTGCCAGCAGTTTTGCCAGGGTTACCGGGGAGCTGTTTTTT
CASSFARVTGELFF